The entry below gives a single TCR beta chain sequence along with its context. The antigen remains undetermined. Germline lookup yields CDR1 SEHNR and CDR2 FQNEAQ (reference sequence). Trimming took 6 bases from V and 4 from J, leaving 19 bases between them. The CDR3 covers 16 residues. This entry comes from a study of cytomegalovirus exposure and HLA in healthy donors. PCR was performed using 60 Vbeta and 13 Jbeta primers. The repertoire was sequenced with immunoSEQ multiplex PCR; TCRdb's copy has only in-frame clones and lacks some. In the table there are 150,000 to 200,000 clones, roughly 84% of which are singletons. The study, taken as a whole, reports: Some TCR beta chains (about 180 of them) were listed as cytomegalovirus-associated.

Sequenced material: PBMCs. This clonotype originated in a girl under three years old in good health and CMV-seronegative. This chain joins TRBV7-9 and TRBJ2-1; perhaps TRBD2 as D (6 bases). The CDR3 loop is CASSPPVGTDYNEQFF. CDR3 DNA sequence: TGTGCCAGCAGTCCCCCTGTCGGGACTGATTACAATGAGCAGTTCTTC.